What follows are 27 T cell receptor beta chains derived from one specimen sequenced in a study of OX40 agonist ivuxolimab in advanced cancers. The library was prepared using the immunoSEQ multiplex PCR assay. As stored in TCRdb, this immuneACCESS dataset retains in-frame rearrangements with V and J assigned. A fraction of the clones does not appear; measured against another copy, unresolved V genes explain less than half of the discrepancy, and the remainder lacks a known reason. This sample holds 65,000 to 95,000 clones; around nine tenths were observed only once. The ten largest clones represent roughly 0.2% of the sample. The starting material was CD4+ or CD8+ T cells sorted from blood, obtained in a trial of the OX40 agonist ivuxolimab. The receptors were sampled from an adult with an advanced solid tumor such as melanoma, head and neck, liver or kidney cancer.

This rearrangement joins TRBV5-4 to TRBJ1-4; possible D gene TRBD1, 5 bases. From germline, CDR1 is SGHNT and CDR2 YYREEE (reference sequence). The CDR3 totals 16 residues. Trimming took off 0 bases at V and 7 bases at J, with 16 bases between the two ends. This chain's CDR3 is CASSLGRGVVGEKLFF. CDR3 in DNA: TGTGCCAGCAGCTTGGGACGGGGGGTCGTCGGTGAAAAACTGTTTTTT.

J is TRBJ1-1 and V is TRBV5-4; D unclear. The CDR3 sequence is 13 residues long. Trimming stripped 4 bases from V and 0 bases from J, with 7 bases between. Germline V gene data show CDR1 as SGHNT and CDR2 as YYREEE (reference sequence). The CDR3 spells CASSREVNTEAFF. The CDR3 bases are TGTGCCAGCAGCCGGGAGGTGAACACTGAAGCTTTCTTT.

The chain combines TRBV5-1 with TRBJ2-7; 10 nucleotides align to TRBD2. The CDR3 extends over 16 amino acids. Germline lookup yields CDR1 SGHRS and CDR2 YFSETQ. Trimming took 0 bases from V and 3 from J; bases not matched to a gene: 6. CDR3 sequence (DNA): TGCGCCAGCAGCTTGGGTCCTGGACTAGCGGTCTACGAGCAGTACTTC. This encodes CASSLGPGLAVYEQYF.

This clone was seen a few times. Distinct nucleotide sequences in the sample also encode this CDR3. The CDR3 here is CASSPRGPDTQYF. The CDR3 region has the DNA TGTGCCAGCAGCCCCCGGGGGCCAGATACGCAGTATTTT. The rearrangement links TRBV7-9 to TRBJ2-3; either TRBD1 or TRBD2 may fit D (6 bases each). This CDR3 is built from 13 residues. The V end lost 5 bases, the J end lost 4 bases, and 10 bases lay between the germline ends. Germline CDR1 reads SEHNR; CDR2 reads FQNEAQ (reference sequence).

This chain uses TRBV10-2 with TRBJ2-7, with 7 bases that match TRBD1. Germline V gene sequence: CDR1 WSHSY, CDR2 SAAADI. There are 12 residues in the CDR3. V lost 7 bases to trimming and J lost 6 bases; unmatched junction nucleotides: 6. The CDR3 nucleotides read TGCGCCAGCATGCTAGGGACAGCCGAGCAGTACTTC. This sequence encodes CASMLGTAEQYF.

J is TRBJ2-5 and V is TRBV6-6, with 9 positions matching TRBD1. The CDR3 totals 14 residues. The V segment lost 6 bases and the J segment 6 bases; nucleotides outside the gene matches: 8. Per germline, CDR1 MNHNY and CDR2 SVGAGI (reference sequence). The CDR3 region is CASRPDRGRQTQYF. CDR3 coding DNA: TGTGCCAGCAGACCGGACAGGGGTAGGCAGACCCAGTACTTC.

The rearrangement links TRBV28 to TRBJ2-7; D unclear. The germline V gene has CDR1 MDHEN and CDR2 SYDVKM. This CDR3 comprises 13 residues. With 8 bases removed from V and 0 bases from J, the gap between germline ends came to 11 bases. The CDR3 loop reads CASHSASSYEQYF. In nucleotides, the CDR3 is TGTGCCAGCCACTCGGCTAGCTCCTACGAGCAGTACTTC.

V and J are TRBV5-4 and TRBJ1-2, with unresolved D. The germline V gene has CDR1 SGHNT and CDR2 YYREEE (reference sequence). The ends were cut back, 1 base at V and 2 bases at J, with 9 bases in the middle. The CDR3 covers 14 residues. The DNA for the CDR3 is TGTGCCAGCAGCTTGTACGTGAACAACTATGGCTACACCTTC. It is translated as CASSLYVNNYGYTF.

CDR3 sequence reads: CASSLRPSEVNEQFF. The CDR3 DNA follows: TGTGCCAGCAGCTTAAGGCCTAGCGAAGTAAATGAGCAGTTCTTC. The J gene is TRBJ2-1, the V gene TRBV7-2, with D perhaps matching TRBD2 (6 bases). Germline CDR1 SGHTA, CDR2 FQGNSA. Trimming stripped 2 bases from V and 7 bases from J, with 15 bases between. The CDR3 loop spans 15 amino acids.

CDR3 sequence: CASSLVGHQPQHF. The CDR3 DNA sequence: TGTGCCAGCAGCTTAGTAGGTCATCAGCCCCAGCATTTT. The chain joins TRBV11-2 to TRBJ1-5; D is uncertain. CDR1 is SGHAT and CDR2 is FQNNGV in the germline V gene. V was clipped by 1 base and J by 5 bases, with 6 bases between them. The CDR3 length is 13 residues.

This clone was picked up one time. The gene calls are TRBV5-4 and TRBJ1-6; D is undetermined. Deletions cut 7 bases from V and 7 bases from J, with 12 bases between. The CDR3 extends over 13 amino acids. Per the germline V gene, CDR1 is SGHNT and CDR2 is YYREEE (reference sequence). CDR3: CASGMGPNSPLHF. The CDR3 DNA is TGTGCCAGCGGGATGGGTCCAAATTCACCCCTCCACTTT. Filled out from reference TRBV5-4 and TRBJ1-6, the complete variable domain reads ETGVTQSPTHLIKTRGQQVTLRCSSQSGHNTVSWYQQALGQGPQFIFQYYREEENGRGNFPPRFSGLQFPNYSSELNVNALELDDSALYLCASGMGPNSPLHFGNGTRLTVT.

The rearrangement links TRBV30 to TRBJ1-6; D unresolved. This CDR3 has 12 amino acids. V was shortened by 4 bases and J by 9 bases, with 10 bases between the two germline ends. The germline V gene has CDR1 GTSNPN and CDR2 SVGIG (reference sequence). The CDR3 spells CAWMWVISPLHF. In nucleotides, the CDR3 is TGTGCCTGGATGTGGGTTATTTCACCCCTCCACTTT.

The chain carries TRBV15 and TRBJ2-7, with 7 bases aligning to TRBD2. With 1 base clipped from V and 4 bases from J, the junction kept 10 bases outside the gene matches. Germline loops: CDR1 LNHNV, CDR2 YYDKDF (reference sequence). This CDR3 contains 16 residues. The CDR3 region has the DNA TGTGCCACCAGCAGAGCCAATCTAGCGGAGCCGTACGAGCAGTACTTC. This sequence encodes CATSRANLAEPYEQYF.

The gene calls are TRBV5-6 and TRBJ2-7; the D call may be TRBD1 or TRBD2 (5 bases each). The V end was cut by 4 bases, the J end by 7 bases, with 21 bases between. The CDR3 runs 15 residues. The germline gives CDR1 SGHDT, CDR2 YYEEEE. CDR3 sequence reads: CASSPPGPSAGEQYF. Written as DNA, the CDR3 is TGTGCCAGCAGCCCGCCGGGACCCAGCGCAGGGGAGCAGTACTTC. Filled out from reference TRBV5-6 and TRBJ2-7, the complete variable domain reads DAGVTQSPTHLIKTRGQQVTLRCSPKSGHDTVSWYQQALGQGPQFIFQYYEEEERQRGNFPDRFSGHQFPNYSSELNVNALLLGDSALYLCASSPPGPSAGEQYFGPGTRLTVT.

CDR3 amino acids: CASSQVPPGQGNRNEKLFF. The CDR3, as DNA: TGCGCCAGCAGCCAAGTCCCCCCGGGACAGGGGAATAGAAATGAAAAACTGTTTTTT. The gene calls are TRBV4-1 and TRBJ1-4, with 10 positions matching TRBD1. The CDR3 length is 19 residues. The germline V gene encodes CDR1 MGHRA and CDR2 YSYEKL. J gave up 5 bases and V 1 base, and 13 bases lay outside the gene matches.

The CDR3: CASSSPRGVGYEQYF. Here the CDR3 DNA reads TGTGCCAGCAGTTCCCCGCGCGGGGTGGGGTACGAGCAGTACTTC. The V gene is TRBV6-5, the J gene TRBJ2-7; D may be TRBD2 (6 bases). The CDR3 runs to 15 residues. CDR1 MNHEY and CDR2 SVGAGI come from the germline V gene. Trimming removed 4 bases at V and 4 bases at J, with 17 bases between.

The chain is built from TRBV6-5 and TRBJ2-6; no clear D. Germline assignment: CDR1 MNHEY and CDR2 SVGAGI. V lost 5 bases and J lost 2, with 4 bases in between. The CDR3 sequence is 13 residues long. This CDR3 reads CASSPAGANVLTF. In nucleotides, the CDR3 is TGTGCCAGCAGTCCAGCTGGGGCCAACGTCCTGACTTTC.

V gene TRBV30 combines with J gene TRBJ2-1; D might be TRBD2 (5 bases). V lost 2 bases, J lost 10 bases, and 15 bases lay in between. CDR3 length: 13 amino acids. CDR1 is GTSNPN, CDR2 SVGIG, per germline (reference sequence). This chain's CDR3 is CAWSPSMGVEQFF. The CDR3 DNA reads TGTGCCTGGAGTCCCTCCATGGGAGTCGAGCAGTTCTTC.

This chain uses TRBV7-9 with TRBJ2-4, with D tentatively TRBD1 (6 bases). Trimming stripped 10 bases from V and 7 bases from J, with 32 bases between. The germline V gene has CDR1 SEHNR and CDR2 FQNEAQ (reference sequence). The CDR3 has 18 amino acids. CDR3 nucleotides: TGTGCCACCAACTCCGGACAGAACTGGGGAGTATTTGGGAACATTCAGTACTTC. Amino acids: CATNSGQNWGVFGNIQYF.

The count of this clone is one. The chain employs TRBV5-1 and TRBJ2-5, with D perhaps matching TRBD2 (6 bases). V was clipped by 7 bases and J by 5 bases, with 18 bases between them. The CDR3 extends over 14 amino acids. The germline V gene has CDR1 SGHRS and CDR2 YFSETQ. This CDR3 reads CASQPVGSWETQYF. The DNA of the CDR3 is TGCGCCAGCCAACCGGTCGGGAGTTGGGAGACCCAGTACTTC.

This chain uses TRBV6-6 with TRBJ2-2, with 9 nucleotides matching TRBD2. This CDR3 is built from 15 residues. J was trimmed by 7 bases and V by 7 bases; bases with no gene match: 10. CDR1 is MNHNY and CDR2 is SVGAGI in the germline V gene (reference sequence). The CDR3, as DNA: TGTGCCAGCATCGGCGGGAGGGTTTCGATCGGGGAGCTGTTTTTT. Protein sequence: CASIGGRVSIGELFF.

This rearrangement joins TRBV11-3 to TRBJ2-7, with D possibly being TRBD2 (5 bases). Germline V gene lookup returns CDR1 SGHNT and CDR2 YENEEA. The CDR3 contains 13 residues. Trimming shortened V by 1 base and J by 4 bases, and 8 bases separated the two germline ends. The CDR3: CASSLGEGYEQYF. CDR3 sequence (DNA): TGTGCCAGCAGCTTAGGTGAGGGTTACGAGCAGTACTTC.

This sequence joins TRBV28 and TRBJ2-1; D is ambiguous. Between the trimmed V and J ends, which lost 6 bases and 7 bases, there was a span of 16 bases. The CDR3 is 14 residues long. CDR1 is MDHEN and CDR2 is SYDVKM in the germline V gene. CDR3: CASSPHMRGNEQFF. The DNA for the CDR3 is TGTGCCAGCAGCCCGCACATGCGAGGTAATGAGCAGTTCTTC.

The chain carries TRBV5-4 and TRBJ2-5; TRBD1 agrees at 8 bases. The CDR3 is 15 amino acids. Germline V CDR1 and CDR2: SGHNT, YYREEE (reference sequence). Trimming took 3 bases from V and 5 from J; bases not matched to a gene: 9. The CDR3 protein is CASSSRTGITETQYF. The CDR3 coding sequence is TGTGCCAGCAGCTCAAGGACAGGGATCACGGAGACCCAGTACTTC.

This chain joins TRBV5-1 and TRBJ1-2; D is unresolved. CDR1 and CDR2 (germline): SGHRS, YFSETQ. CDR3 length equals 13 residues. V was trimmed by 0 bases and J by 6 bases, leaving 9 bases between them. DNA for the CDR3: TGCGCCAGCAGCTTGGGCTCAGGCCATGGCTACACCTTC. This sequence encodes CASSLGSGHGYTF.

This clone was seen once. V usage is TRBV7-9 and J usage is TRBJ2-5; tentatively, D is TRBD1 or TRBD2 (5 bases each). Germline CDR1 SEHNR, CDR2 FQNEAQ (reference sequence). Trimming stripped 7 bases from V and 1 base from J, with 13 bases between. This CDR3 is built from 14 residues. The CDR3 coding sequence is TGTGCCAGCATCCTCGGGACGTCCCAAGAGACCCAGTACTTC. Residues: CASILGTSQETQYF.

J is TRBJ2-4 and V is TRBV6-5, with 8 bases that match TRBD1. V dropped 6 bases and J dropped 4; count of bases not matched to a gene: 5. The CDR3 is made up of 14 amino acids. Germline V CDR1 and CDR2: MNHEY, SVGAGI. The CDR3 DNA is TGTGCCAGCAGCGAGGGACAGGTTAAAAACATTCAGTACTTC. Protein: CASSEGQVKNIQYF.